One sample yielded the 8 T cell receptor beta chains listed below, sequenced in a study of identical twins. Each CDR3 protein gets one entry after TCRdb re-called the 5' RACE reads with MiXCR. The table includes 200,000 to 250,000 distinct CDR3 sequences, around 8.1% detected once. These sequences were also reported in another study, on yellow fever vaccine responses in identical twins.

The sequenced sample was memory (CD45RO+) T cells sorted from blood. These receptors came from a woman in her late teens or twenties in good health.

This clonotype was picked up many times. The chain uses TRBV20-1 and TRBJ2-7; 11 nucleotides align to TRBD2. Germline assignment: CDR1 DFQATT and CDR2 SNEGSKA (reference sequence). The CDR3 has 13 amino acids. V lost 5 bases and J lost 0; bases outside the gene matches: 0. The CDR3 sequence is CSAGTSGSYEQYF. The CDR3 bases are TGCAGTGCTGGGACTAGCGGCTCCTACGAGCAGTACTTC.

The chain links TRBV2 to TRBJ1-5, with 12 nucleotides matching TRBD1. Looked up from germline, CDR1 is SNHLY and CDR2 is FYNNEI. Trimming at V came to 6 bases and at J to 6 bases, leaving 6 bases not matched to a gene. CDR3 size: 15 residues. This chain's CDR3 is CASRAGTGGPQPQHF. The CDR3 nucleotides read TGTGCCAGCAGGGCCGGGACAGGGGGCCCTCAGCCCCAGCATTTT.

The sample holds many counts of this clonotype. The chain combines TRBV7-2 with TRBJ2-7, with D tentatively TRBD1 (8 bases). V lost 4 bases and J 3 bases, leaving 13 bases between the germline ends. CDR3 length equals 14 residues. CDR1 and CDR2 (germline): SGHTA, FQGNSA. DNA of the CDR3: TGTGCCAGCAGCTCACAGGGGGGGTACTACGAGCAGTACTTC. It translates to CASSSQGGYYEQYF.

The chain has TRBV28 and TRBJ1-4; D uncertain. Germline assignment: CDR1 MDHEN and CDR2 SYDVKM. This CDR3 has 15 residues. The germline V and J ends were trimmed by 7 bases and 6 bases, with 18 bases remaining between them. CDR3: CASTLAFARDEKLFF. CDR3 sequence (DNA): TGTGCCAGCACCCTCGCTTTTGCCCGGGATGAAAAACTGTTTTTT.

This clonotype appeared a few times. The gene calls are TRBV7-9 and TRBJ2-7, with TRBD2 as a possible D gene (6 bases). CDR3 length: 16 amino acids. The germline V and J ends were trimmed by 6 bases and 0 bases, with 18 bases remaining between them. Germline assignment: CDR1 SEHNR and CDR2 FQNEAQ (reference sequence). CDR3 sequence reads: CASRPQTGESSYEQYF. The CDR3 nucleotides are TGTGCCAGCAGACCTCAAACGGGGGAAAGCTCCTACGAGCAGTACTTC.

This clonotype has more than one count but fewer than ten. The genes are TRBV10-3 and TRBJ2-3; 8 bases match TRBD2. The germline gives CDR1 ENHRY, CDR2 SYGVKD. The CDR3 has 14 amino acids. CDR3 in DNA: TGTGCTACCCGGGGGGGCCAAGGGACAGATACGCAGTATTTT. This gives the protein CATRGGQGTDTQYF.

This clonotype was detected only a few times. The rearrangement links TRBV29-1 to TRBJ1-4; 7 bases line up with TRBD1. The V segment lost 6 bases and the J segment 5 bases; nucleotides outside the gene matches: 6. Germline V CDR1 and CDR2: SQVTM, ANQGSEA. The CDR3 spans 13 residues. CDR3 sequence (DNA): TGCAGCGTGGAGGGGGCAAAGAATGAAAAACTGTTTTTT. This encodes CSVEGAKNEKLFF.

This clonotype was recorded at least ten times. The chain is built from TRBV4-3 and TRBJ2-6; 9 nucleotides agree with TRBD1. The CDR3 extends over 17 amino acids. With V trimmed by 0 bases and J by 1 base, 1 base remained unmatched. Germline-derived CDR1 and CDR2 are LGHNA and YSLEER. The CDR3 sequence is CASSQETGGSGANVLTF. The CDR3 nucleotides are TGCGCCAGCAGCCAAGAGACAGGGGGGTCTGGGGCCAACGTCCTGACTTTC.